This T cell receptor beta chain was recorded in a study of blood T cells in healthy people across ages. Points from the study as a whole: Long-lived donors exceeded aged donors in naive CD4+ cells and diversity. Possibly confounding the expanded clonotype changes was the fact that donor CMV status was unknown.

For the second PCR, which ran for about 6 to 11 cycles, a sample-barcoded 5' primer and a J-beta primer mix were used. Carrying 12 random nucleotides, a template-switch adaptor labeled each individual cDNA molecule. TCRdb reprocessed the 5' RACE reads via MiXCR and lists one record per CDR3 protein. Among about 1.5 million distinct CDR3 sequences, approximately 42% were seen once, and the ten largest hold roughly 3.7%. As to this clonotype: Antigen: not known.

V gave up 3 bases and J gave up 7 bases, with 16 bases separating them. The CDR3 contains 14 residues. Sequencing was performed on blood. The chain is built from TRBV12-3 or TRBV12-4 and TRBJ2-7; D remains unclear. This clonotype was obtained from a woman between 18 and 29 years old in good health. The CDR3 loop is CASSLAQTYNEQYF. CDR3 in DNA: TGTGCCAGCAGTTTGGCTCAGACTTACAATGAGCAGTACTTC.